Below, 29 T cell receptor beta chains from the same sample are listed, as sequenced in a study of regulatory T cells in long-lasting Graves disease. Combining iRepertoire HTBI primers with Arm-PCR of CDR3 regions, the authors built TCR beta libraries. TCRdb reanalysed the multiplex PCR reads using MiXCR and keeps one entry per CDR3 protein. This table has 300,000 to 500,000 distinct CDR3 sequences, less than 25% appearing once. This sample's time point: persistent/refractory GD, antithyroid drugs over 5 years with positive TRAb. PBMC RNA served as the TCR library source. The sample was peripheral blood mononuclear cells (PBMCs), taken when the disease was refractory, from a patient treated with antithyroid drugs. All receptors come from a female donor with Graves disease.

Comment on this clonotype: A much larger clone lies a single base off, so this may be a read error. The chain combines TRBV15 with TRBJ1-1, with D hard to call. Germline V lookup: CDR1 LNHNV, CDR2 YYDKDF (reference sequence). This CDR3 region has 16 residues. This chain's CDR3 is CATSRDIPDQNTEALF. CDR3 coding DNA: TGTGCCACCAGCAGAGATATACCGGATCAGAACACTGAAGCTCTCTTT.

This clonotype was seen a handful of times. This chain joins TRBV7-6 and TRBJ2-7; no reliable D call. CDR1 and CDR2 from the germline V gene are SGHVS and FNYEAQ. This CDR3 is built from 15 residues. Between the trimmed V and J ends, which lost 5 bases and 2 bases, there was a span of 16 bases. The DNA of the CDR3 is TGTGCCAGCAGCCCTCTACTTGGCATCCCCTACGAGCAGTACTTC. Translation gives CASSPLLGIPYEQYF.

Many counts were recorded for this clonotype. The rearrangement links TRBV28 to TRBJ2-7; D gene uncertain. The CDR3 is 13 amino acids. Per germline, CDR1 MDHEN and CDR2 SYDVKM. The germline V and J ends were trimmed by 5 bases and 3 bases, with 11 bases remaining between them. The CDR3 protein is CASSPRRVYEQYF. For the CDR3, the DNA is TGTGCCAGCAGTCCCCGCCGGGTCTACGAGCAGTACTTC.

This clonotype was counted ten times or more. V is TRBV28 and J is TRBJ1-2; unclear D gene. This CDR3 is 12 amino acids long. Trimming stripped 9 bases from V and 5 bases from J, with 13 bases between. The germline V gene has CDR1 MDHEN and CDR2 SYDVKM. As DNA, the CDR3 is TGTGCCAGTTCGGACGCCCGATATGGCTACACCTTC. Translated: CASSDARYGYTF.

This clonotype was recorded many times. The V and J genes are TRBV7-8 and TRBJ2-7, with TRBD1 as a possible D gene (5 bases). The CDR3 runs to 14 residues. Trimming took off 1 base at V and 3 bases at J, with 10 bases between the two ends. Germline V CDR1 and CDR2: SGHVS, FQNEAQ. Here the CDR3 DNA reads TGTGCCAGCAGCTTAGATCAGGGAATCTACGAGCAGTACTTC. Translated: CASSLDQGIYEQYF.

This clonotype was seen many times. The rearrangement links TRBV7-2 to TRBJ1-1, with TRBD1 matching 7 bases. V gave up 5 bases and J gave up 0 bases; unmatched junction bases: 6. CDR1 is SGHTA and CDR2 is FQGNSA in the germline V gene. The length of the CDR3 is 15 residues. The CDR3 DNA follows: TGTGCCAGCAGCCTGGGACAGTTCATGAACACTGAAGCTTTCTTT. The encoded protein is CASSLGQFMNTEAFF.

The V and J genes are TRBV5-6 and TRBJ1-2; 10 nucleotides line up with TRBD1. Trimming took 2 bases from V and 2 from J; bases not matched to a gene: 6. Germline V lookup: CDR1 SGHDT, CDR2 YYEEEE. The CDR3 is made up of 16 amino acids. Here the CDR3 DNA reads TGTGCCAGCAGCTTACCGGGACAGGGGACCAACTATGGCTACACCTTC. Its protein product is CASSLPGQGTNYGYTF.

CDR3 in amino acids: CASSPYQGIQPQHF. In DNA form, the CDR3 reads TGTGCCAGCTCACCATACCAGGGTATTCAGCCCCAGCATTTT. This sequence joins TRBV18 and TRBJ1-5, with D possibly TRBD1 on 5 matching bases. Germline assignment: CDR1 KGHSH and CDR2 LQKENI. The CDR3 is 14 residues long. Between the trimmed V and J ends, which lost 2 bases and 6 bases, there was a span of 11 bases.

This clonotype was seen at least ten times. The chain links TRBV12-3 or TRBV12-4 to TRBJ2-7; tentatively, D is TRBD2 (5 bases). V lost 6 bases, J lost 4 bases, and 16 bases lay in between. The CDR3 has 14 amino acids. Written as DNA, the CDR3 is TGTGCCAGCAGCTTGACCGGGGTCAGTTACGAGCAGTACTTC. The encoded protein is CASSLTGVSYEQYF.

This clonotype was observed at least ten times. V and J are TRBV5-6 and TRBJ1-2; 7 bases map to TRBD1. From germline, CDR1 is SGHDT and CDR2 YYEEEE. The V gene end was trimmed by 4 bases and the J gene end by 8 bases; junction bases not matched to a gene: 11. The CDR3 has 14 residues. The CDR3 nucleotides read TGTGCCAGCAGCCTCGGGGGACAGCCCTCGGGCTACACCTTC. Amino acid sequence: CASSLGGQPSGYTF.

This clonotype occurred many times. CDR3 region: CATSRSGLGAYEQYF. The CDR3 nucleotides are TGTGCCACCAGCAGATCGGGACTAGGGGCCTACGAGCAGTACTTC. J is TRBJ2-7 and V is TRBV15; TRBD2 matches at 8 bases. V shed 2 bases and J 2 bases; nucleotides not matched to a gene: 5. The CDR3 totals 15 residues. In germline, CDR1 is LNHNV, CDR2 YYDKDF (reference sequence). The complete variable domain, with remaining parts taken from reference TRBV15 and TRBJ2-7, reads DAMVIQNPRYQVTQFGKPVTLSCSQTLNHNVMYWYQQKSSQAPKLLFHYYDKDFNNEADTPDNFQSRRPNTSFCFLDIRSPGLGDTAMYLCATSRSGLGAYEQYFGPGTRLTVT.

This clonotype has ten or more counts. This sequence joins TRBV20-1 and TRBJ2-5; weak D call: TRBD2 (6 bases). V was clipped by 6 bases and J by 5 bases, with 16 bases between them. CDR1 DFQATT and CDR2 SNEGSKA come from the germline V gene (reference sequence). CDR3 size: 13 residues. The CDR3 sequence is CSANDGGKETQYF. CDR3 bases: TGCAGTGCCAACGATGGAGGGAAGGAGACCCAGTACTTC.

This clonotype was observed at least ten times. The V call is TRBV28, the J call TRBJ1-1; D ambiguous. This CDR3 has 11 residues. V was pared by 6 bases and J by 5 bases, with 7 bases between. CDR1 and CDR2 (germline): MDHEN, SYDVKM. This CDR3 reads CASRGWTEAFF. CDR3 nucleotides: TGTGCCAGCAGGGGATGGACTGAAGCTTTCTTT.

V usage is TRBV6-1 and J usage is TRBJ1-3; D is uncertain. Germline CDR1 is MNHNS and CDR2 is SASEGT. V lost 5 bases and J 0 bases, leaving 11 bases between the germline ends. The CDR3 loop spans 15 amino acids. CDR3 in DNA: TGTGCCAGCAGTCCCCAGCCGTTCTCTGGAAACACCATATATTTT. Amino acids: CASSPQPFSGNTIYF.

This chain joins TRBV9 and TRBJ1-5; the D is unclear. The CDR3 is made up of 13 amino acids. CDR1 and CDR2 (germline): SGDLS, YYNGEE. V lost 3 bases and J lost 4, with 8 bases in between. CDR3 DNA sequence: TGTGCCAGCAGCGCGGGCCCGAATCAGCCCCAGCATTTT. Translated, it gives CASSAGPNQPQHF.

Comments on this clonotype: It may be a read error: a sequence one base away is much more abundant. V usage is TRBV7-2 and J usage is TRBJ2-5; TRBD2 agrees at 10 bases. The CDR3 totals 14 residues. V lost 5 bases, J lost 4 bases, and 4 bases stayed unmatched. Germline V gives CDR1 SGHTA, CDR2 FQGNSA. Here the CDR3 reads CASSLIAGGETQYF. The CDR3 DNA reads as TGTGCCAGCAGCCTCATAGCGGGAGGAGAGACCCAGTACTTC.

This clonotype has ten or more counts. The CDR3 DNA is TGTGCCAGCAGTATAGACAGCCATAATGAAAAACTGTTTTTT. The encoded protein is CASSIDSHNEKLFF. V is TRBV2 and J is TRBJ1-4, with D possibly matching TRBD1 (5 bases). This CDR3 region has 14 residues. The germline V gene encodes CDR1 SNHLY and CDR2 FYNNEI. V shed 5 bases and J shed 4 bases, with 11 bases lying between them.

The V and J genes are TRBV11-2 and TRBJ2-3, with D possibly matching TRBD2 (7 bases). The V and J ends lost 6 bases and 2 bases respectively, with 18 bases between them. The CDR3 extends over 16 amino acids. Germline lookup yields CDR1 SGHAT and CDR2 FQNNGV. The CDR3 sequence is CASSTGGQKNTDTQYF. Here the CDR3 DNA reads TGTGCCAGCAGTACGGGGGGCCAGAAAAACACAGATACGCAGTATTTT. Variable domain in full (rest from reference TRBV11-2 and TRBJ2-3): EAGVAQSPRYKIIEKRQSVAFWCNPISGHATLYWYQQILGQGPKLLIQFQNNGVVDDSQLPKDRFSAERLKGVDSTLKIQPAKLEDSAVYLCASSTGGQKNTDTQYFGPGTRLTVL.

The chain recombines TRBV6-4 with TRBJ1-1; D possibly corresponds to TRBD1 (6 bases). Per germline, CDR1 MRHNA and CDR2 SNTAGT. Trimming removed 3 bases at V and 5 bases at J, with 13 bases between. The CDR3 loop spans 14 amino acids. CDR3 amino acids: CASSEQGIGTEAFF. In DNA, the CDR3 is TGTGCCAGCAGTGAACAGGGCATCGGGACTGAAGCTTTCTTT.

V and J are TRBV5-1 and TRBJ1-6, with a tentative D call TRBD1 (6 bases). Germline V gene lookup returns CDR1 SGHRS and CDR2 YFSETQ. The CDR3 is 15 residues long. Trimming took off 0 bases at V and 7 bases at J, with 11 bases between the two ends. The CDR3 protein is CASSLDGDKNSPLHF. CDR3 sequence (DNA): TGCGCCAGCAGCTTGGACGGGGACAAAAATTCACCCCTCCACTTT.

This clonotype was counted at least ten times. This chain links TRBV12-3 or TRBV12-4 with TRBJ1-6; the D is unclear. V was trimmed by 6 bases and J by 6 bases, leaving 6 bases between them. The CDR3 runs 12 residues. The CDR3: CASRGSNSPLHF. The CDR3 DNA reads as TGTGCCAGCAGGGGATCTAATTCACCCCTCCACTTT.

The V gene is TRBV7-9, the J gene TRBJ1-1; D call uncertain. Per the germline V gene, CDR1 is SEHNR and CDR2 is FQNEAQ (reference sequence). CDR3 length equals 13 residues. Between the trimmed V and J ends, which lost 5 bases and 10 bases, there was a span of 17 bases. CDR3 sequence reads: CASSPSGTPIAFF. DNA of the CDR3: TGTGCCAGCAGCCCATCGGGTACCCCTATAGCTTTCTTT.

In this sample, this clonotype turned up many times. This sequence joins TRBV30 and TRBJ1-2; no firm D call. V shed 2 bases and J shed 4 bases, with 11 bases lying between them. The CDR3 length is 13 residues. Looked up from germline, CDR1 is GTSNPN and CDR2 is SVGIG (reference sequence). The CDR3, as DNA: TGTGCCTGGAGTAGGGAGGGTAGCTATGGCTACACCTTC. Protein product: CAWSREGSYGYTF.

The chain carries TRBV5-1 and TRBJ1-1; D is ambiguous. Per the germline V gene, CDR1 is SGHRS and CDR2 is YFSETQ. Trimming left V 3 bases short and J 8 bases short, with 14 bases between. The CDR3 has 13 residues. The CDR3 is CASSSSALHEAFF. The CDR3 DNA reads as TGCGCCAGCAGCTCGTCAGCACTCCACGAAGCTTTCTTT.

This clonotype was detected only a few times. This sequence joins TRBV5-1 and TRBJ2-7; 7 nucleotides match TRBD1. The junction had 4 bases not matched to a gene; V was cut back by 2 bases and J by 2 bases. This CDR3 has 14 amino acids. The germline CDR1 and CDR2 sequences are SGHRS and YFSETQ. CDR3 DNA: TGCGCCAGCAGCTTCGGGACAGATACCTACGAGCAGTACTTC. Protein sequence: CASSFGTDTYEQYF.

This clonotype was detected a few times. This chain connects TRBV19 to TRBJ2-4; 12 bases map to TRBD2. V lost 7 bases and J lost 7; bases outside the gene matches: 8. The CDR3 contains 15 residues. Per the germline V gene, CDR1 is LNHDA and CDR2 is SQIVND (reference sequence). CDR3 region: CASMRLAGVGNIQYF. The CDR3 DNA sequence: TGTGCCAGTATGAGACTAGCGGGAGTTGGGAACATTCAGTACTTC.

This clonotype appeared many times. The rearrangement uses TRBV20-1 and TRBJ1-5, with TRBD1 as a possible D gene (6 bases). Germline V CDR1 and CDR2: DFQATT, SNEGSKA (reference sequence). V was cut by 3 bases and J by 2 bases, with 20 bases left in between. This CDR3 comprises 17 residues. The CDR3, as DNA: TGCAGTGCTAGTCCGCTCCAGGGGTCCGGTCGCAATCAGCCCCAGCATTTT. It yields the protein CSASPLQGSGRNQPQHF.

This clonotype occurred many times. V and J are TRBV12-3 or TRBV12-4 and TRBJ2-2; D not certain. This CDR3 region has 16 residues. With 0 bases removed from V and 2 bases from J, the gap between germline ends came to 10 bases. The DNA for the CDR3 is TGTGCCAGCAGTTTAGCCCGCTTGGGAAACACCGGGGAGCTGTTTTTT. Translating it yields CASSLARLGNTGELFF.

The chain links TRBV4-1 to TRBJ1-1, with D unclear. The germline V and J ends were trimmed by 0 bases and 8 bases, with 16 bases remaining between them. CDR1 and CDR2 (germline): MGHRA, YSYEKL. This CDR3 contains 15 residues. This chain's CDR3 is CASSQDVVGYEEAFF. The DNA of the CDR3 is TGCGCCAGCAGCCAAGATGTCGTGGGGTATGAAGAAGCTTTCTTT.